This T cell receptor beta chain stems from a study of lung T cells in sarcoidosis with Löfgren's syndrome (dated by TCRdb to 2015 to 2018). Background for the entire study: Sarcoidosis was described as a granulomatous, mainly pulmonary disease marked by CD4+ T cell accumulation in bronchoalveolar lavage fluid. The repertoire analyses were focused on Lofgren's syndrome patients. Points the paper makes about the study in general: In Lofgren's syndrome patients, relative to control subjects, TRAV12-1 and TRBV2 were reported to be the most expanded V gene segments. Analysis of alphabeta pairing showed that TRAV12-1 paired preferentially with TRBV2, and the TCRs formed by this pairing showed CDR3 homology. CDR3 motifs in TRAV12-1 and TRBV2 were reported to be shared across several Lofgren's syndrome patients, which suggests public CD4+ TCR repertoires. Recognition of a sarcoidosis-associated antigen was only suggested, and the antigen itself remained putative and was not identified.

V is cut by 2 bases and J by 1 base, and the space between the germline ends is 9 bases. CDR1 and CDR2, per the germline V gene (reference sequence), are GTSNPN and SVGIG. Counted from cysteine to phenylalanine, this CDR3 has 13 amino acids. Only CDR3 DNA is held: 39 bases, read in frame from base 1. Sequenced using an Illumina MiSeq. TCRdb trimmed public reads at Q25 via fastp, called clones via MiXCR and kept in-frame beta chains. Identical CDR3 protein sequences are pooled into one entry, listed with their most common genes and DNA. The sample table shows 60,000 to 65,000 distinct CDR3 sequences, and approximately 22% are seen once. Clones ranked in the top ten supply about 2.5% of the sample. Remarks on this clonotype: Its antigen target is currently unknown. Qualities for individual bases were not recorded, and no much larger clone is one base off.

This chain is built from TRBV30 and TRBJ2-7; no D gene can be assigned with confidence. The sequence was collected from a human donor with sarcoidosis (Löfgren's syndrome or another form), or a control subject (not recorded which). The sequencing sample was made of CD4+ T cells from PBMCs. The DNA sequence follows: TGTGCCTGGAGTAGTGACTGGTCCTACGAGCAGTACTTC. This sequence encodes CAWSSDWSYEQYF. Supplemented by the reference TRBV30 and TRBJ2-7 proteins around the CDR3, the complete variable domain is SQTIHQWPATLVQPVGSPLSLECTVEGTSNPNLYWYRQAAGRGLQLLFYSVGIGQISSEVPQNLSASRPQDRQFILSSKKLLLSDSGFYLCAWSSDWSYEQYFGPGTRLTVT.